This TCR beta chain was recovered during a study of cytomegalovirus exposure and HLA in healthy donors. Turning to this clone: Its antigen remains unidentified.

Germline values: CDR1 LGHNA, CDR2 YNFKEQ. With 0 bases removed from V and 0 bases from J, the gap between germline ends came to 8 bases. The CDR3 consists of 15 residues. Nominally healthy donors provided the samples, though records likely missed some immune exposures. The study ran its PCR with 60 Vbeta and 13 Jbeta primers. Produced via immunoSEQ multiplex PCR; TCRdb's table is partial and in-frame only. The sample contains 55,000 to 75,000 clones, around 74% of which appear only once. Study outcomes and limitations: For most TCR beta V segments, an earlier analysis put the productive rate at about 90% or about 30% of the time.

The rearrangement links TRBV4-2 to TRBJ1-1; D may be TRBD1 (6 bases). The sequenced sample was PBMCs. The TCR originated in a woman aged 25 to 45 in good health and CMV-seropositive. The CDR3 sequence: CASSQERTVNTEAFF. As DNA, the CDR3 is TGTGCCAGCAGCCAAGAGAGGACAGTGAACACTGAAGCTTTCTTT.